This T cell receptor beta chain was sequenced for a study of blood T cell repertoires in COVID-19. Methods used by the authors: Amplification of reference gene primers provided the estimated nucleated cell counts. Assay: immunoSEQ multiplex PCR; the TCRdb copy retains only in-frame clones and omits some. D and trimming come from the DNA, and the V and J calls and clone size come from that table. Among a few hundred thousand clones listed, around 92% were seen once. Recruits, aged about 18 to 95 years, lived in under 25 US areas. The recovered donors of Cohort 3 showed two negative PCRs, clearance, or symptom resolution. V was cut by 1 base and J by 5 bases, with 17 bases left in between. The CDR3 is 16 amino acids. Germline CDR1 is SGHAT and CDR2 is FQNNGV.

The J gene is TRBJ2-5, the V gene TRBV11-2; the D gene is possibly TRBD2 (7 bases). The clonotype originates from a young woman who had recovered from COVID-19. Sequences were obtained from PBMCs or T cells enriched from blood (not recorded which). CDR3 DNA: TGTGCCAGCAGCTTAGTAGTTGGGGGGGCCAGGGAGACCCAGTACTTC. As protein: CASSLVVGGARETQYF.